This T cell receptor (beta chain) was observed in a study of human thymus T cells. During corrective heart surgery, resections were taken, and the thymus tissue came from them. Donors were healthy Finnish infants having corrective surgery for congenital heart defects. The length of the CDR3 is 16 residues. CDR1 and CDR2 from the germline V gene are MNHNS and SASEGT. V was shortened by 2 bases and J by 4 bases, with 16 bases between the two germline ends. Findings and caveats of the study: Related work found strong thymic repertoire overlap between unrelated individuals. Biased V and J segment usage appeared in thymus and peripheral blood.

Data came from immunoSEQ multiplex PCR; TCRdb stores just in-frame clones and leaves some out. In the table there are more than 70,000 clones, around 96% of which are singletons. Remarks on this clone: What it binds is not known.

The material sequenced was thymus tissue. V is TRBV6-1 and J is TRBJ2-3; D remains unclear. The receptor comes from a boy less than two years old with a congenital heart defect but otherwise immunologically healthy. The CDR3 bases are TGTGCCAGCAGTGAAAATTGGGGTAGATGGGCAGATACGCAGTATTTT. Encoded protein: CASSENWGRWADTQYF.